Below, 15 T cell receptor beta chains from the same sample are listed, as sequenced in a study of T cell responses to AZD1222 COVID-19 vaccine. Produced via immunoSEQ multiplex PCR; TCRdb's table is partial and in-frame only. The sample carries some 100,000 clones, around 90% recorded once. Specimen: peripheral blood, collected on day 0 of AZD1222 vaccination. The receptors shown here come from an adult in good health.

This clone was seen a single time. V gene TRBV7-9 combines with J gene TRBJ1-2, with 8 bases aligning to TRBD1. Germline values: CDR1 SEHNR, CDR2 FQNEAQ (reference sequence). The CDR3 runs 14 residues. V dropped 5 bases and J dropped 4; count of bases not matched to a gene: 6. The CDR3 region has the DNA TGTGCCAGCAGCCTCCAGGGGGCAGGCTATGGCTACACCTTC. It is translated as CASSLQGAGYGYTF.

This clone was seen more than once but under ten times. The chain uses TRBV14 and TRBJ2-1, with 8 bases that match TRBD2. Per germline, CDR1 SGHDN and CDR2 FVKESK. The CDR3 loop spans 17 amino acids. With V trimmed by 1 base and J by 4 bases, 9 bases remained unmatched. The chain's CDR3 is CASSQVPVLAVYNEQFF. The CDR3 DNA sequence: TGTGCCAGCAGCCAAGTGCCCGTACTAGCGGTATACAATGAGCAGTTCTTC.

This chain's CDR3 is CASSLGEGAFYEQYF. CDR3 DNA sequence: TGTGCCAGCAGCTTAGGCGAGGGTGCTTTCTACGAGCAGTACTTC. The chain recombines TRBV11-2 with TRBJ2-7, with D perhaps matching TRBD2 (5 bases). The CDR3 sequence is 15 residues long. CDR1 is SGHAT and CDR2 is FQNNGV in the germline V gene. The germline V and J ends were trimmed by 1 base and 3 bases, with 13 bases remaining between them. Looking up the rest from reference TRBV11-2 and TRBJ2-7 gives the full variable domain: EAGVAQSPRYKIIEKRQSVAFWCNPISGHATLYWYQQILGQGPKLLIQFQNNGVVDDSQLPKDRFSAERLKGVDSTLKIQPAKLEDSAVYLCASSLGEGAFYEQYFGPGTRLTVT.

This rearrangement joins TRBV5-1 to TRBJ1-1; D is unclear. Germline lookup yields CDR1 SGHRS and CDR2 YFSETQ. Trimming left V 6 bases short and J 1 base short, with 13 bases between. The length of the CDR3 is 14 residues. This CDR3 reads CASTLLGKNTEAFF. CDR3 bases: TGCGCCAGCACCCTTTTAGGGAAGAACACTGAAGCTTTCTTT.

This clone was recorded only once. The chain joins TRBV5-1 to TRBJ2-7, with D maybe TRBD1 (5 bases). The CDR3 length is 13 residues. Germline lookup yields CDR1 SGHRS and CDR2 YFSETQ. Trimming left V 0 bases short and J 3 bases short, with 7 bases between. CDR3 coding DNA: TGCGCCAGCAGCTTGGGACAGCTCTACGAGCAGTACTTC. Encoded protein: CASSLGQLYEQYF.

This chain connects TRBV7-8 to TRBJ1-1, with D possibly TRBD1 on 6 matching bases. Trimming removed 5 bases at V and 1 base at J, with 17 bases between. The CDR3 loop spans 16 amino acids. Germline values: CDR1 SGHVS, CDR2 FQNEAQ. CDR3 nucleotide sequence: TGTGCCAGCAGCACACAGGGCGAGGGGCCGAACACTGAAGCTTTCTTT. It yields the protein CASSTQGEGPNTEAFF.

This chain connects TRBV7-9 to TRBJ1-4, with D tentatively TRBD1 (6 bases). Germline-derived CDR1 and CDR2 are SEHNR and FQNEAQ (reference sequence). Trimming took off 3 bases at V and 6 bases at J, with 14 bases between the two ends. The CDR3 spans 15 residues. The CDR3 DNA reads TGTGCCAGCAGCTTCCAGGGGTATATAGATGAAAAACTGTTTTTT. Translating gives CASSFQGYIDEKLFF.

The rearrangement uses TRBV12-3 or TRBV12-4 and TRBJ1-2; perhaps TRBD1 as D (6 bases). V lost 2 bases and J lost 7, with 11 bases in between. This CDR3 has 13 amino acids. This CDR3 is CASSLRGESGYTF. CDR3 coding DNA: TGTGCCAGCAGTTTAAGGGGGGAGTCTGGCTACACCTTC.

This chain connects TRBV4-2 to TRBJ2-7, with 12 bases that match TRBD2. Trimming cost V 0 bases and J 4 bases; bases outside gene matches: 1. The length of the CDR3 is 15 residues. CDR1 and CDR2 from the germline V gene are LGHNA and YNFKEQ. The CDR3 sequence is CASSQETSGSYEQYF. CDR3 sequence (DNA): TGTGCCAGCAGCCAAGAGACTAGCGGGAGTTACGAGCAGTACTTC.

CDR3 loop: CASSPRTDGDGGYTF. For the CDR3, the DNA is TGTGCCAGCAGCCCCCGGACGGACGGCGATGGTGGCTACACCTTC. This chain uses TRBV7-9 with TRBJ1-2; D not certain. The CDR3 spans 15 residues. Between the trimmed V and J ends, which lost 5 bases and 7 bases, there was a span of 20 bases. Germline V lookup: CDR1 SEHNR, CDR2 FQNEAQ (reference sequence). The full variable domain, rest sourced from reference TRBV7-9 and TRBJ1-2, is DTGVSQNPRHKITKRGQNVTFRCDPISEHNRLYWYRQTLGQGPEFLTYFQNEAQLEKSRLLSDRFSAERPKGSFSTLEIQRTEQGDSAMYLCASSPRTDGDGGYTFGSGTRLTVV.

This sequence joins TRBV28 and TRBJ1-2; TRBD1 might be the D (6 bases). Germline V gene data show CDR1 as MDHEN and CDR2 as SYDVKM. V lost 6 bases to trimming and J lost 3 bases, with 8 bases between them. CDR3 length equals 12 residues. The CDR3 coding sequence is TGTGCCAGCAGGGACAGTGACTATGGCTACACCTTC. It specifies CASRDSDYGYTF.

The chain couples TRBV5-6 to TRBJ1-1; D gene ambiguous. This CDR3 spans 13 amino acids. CDR1 is SGHDT and CDR2 is YYEEEE in the germline V gene. V lost 2 bases, J lost 1 base, and 6 bases lay in between. In DNA form, the CDR3 reads TGTGCCAGCAGCTTACGGCCGAACACTGAAGCTTTCTTT. Translating it yields CASSLRPNTEAFF. The entire variable domain, with the rest obtained from reference TRBV5-6 and TRBJ1-1, is as follows: DAGVTQSPTHLIKTRGQQVTLRCSPKSGHDTVSWYQQALGQGPQFIFQYYEEEERQRGNFPDRFSGHQFPNYSSELNVNALLLGDSALYLCASSLRPNTEAFFGQGTRLTVV.

The J gene is TRBJ1-5, the V gene TRBV28; D is ambiguous. CDR3 length: 14 residues. The germline V gene has CDR1 MDHEN and CDR2 SYDVKM. Trimming removed 3 bases from V and 2 bases from J, with 8 bases in between. The CDR3 DNA reads as TGTGCCAGCAGTTTGGGTGGTGGCAATCAGCCCCAGCATTTT. It specifies CASSLGGGNQPQHF.

V and J are TRBV19 and TRBJ2-1, with TRBD1 matching 7 bases. Trimming removed 8 bases from V and 3 bases from J; junction bases left unmatched: 10. The germline V gene has CDR1 LNHDA and CDR2 SQIVND (reference sequence). There are 15 residues in the CDR3. The CDR3 DNA reads TGTGCCAGTCAATCAAAACAGGGGATCTACAATGAGCAGTTCTTC. Translating gives CASQSKQGIYNEQFF. Full variable domain (missing parts from reference TRBV19 and TRBJ2-1): DGGITQSPKYLFRKEGQNVTLSCEQNLNHDAMYWYRQDPGQGLRLIYYSQIVNDFQKGDIAEGYSVSREKKESFPLTVTSAQKNPTAFYLCASQSKQGIYNEQFFGPGTRLTVL.

The genes are TRBV27 and TRBJ1-2, with unresolved D. This CDR3 region has 14 residues. V lost 8 bases, J lost 2 bases, and 15 bases lay in between. The germline V gene has CDR1 MNHEY and CDR2 SMNVEV (reference sequence). In nucleotides, the CDR3 is TGTGCCAGCCGACAATCGGGCGACAACTATGGCTACACCTTC. Translated, it gives CASRQSGDNYGYTF.